This T cell receptor beta chain was captured by sequencing in a study of cytomegalovirus exposure and HLA in healthy donors. Study findings and constraints: Because they were indistinguishable, some V segments, including TRBV6-2 and TRBV6-3, were excluded. It is likely that the observed cluster of highly shared sequence variants was a sequencing artifact.

The primer mix had 60 Vbeta and 13 Jbeta primers. Generated by immunoSEQ multiplex PCR, the TCRdb table keeps only in-frame clones and is missing some. This table holds 120,000 or so clones. The V end was cut by 5 bases, the J end by 7 bases, with 14 bases between. CDR3 length: 13 amino acids. In germline, CDR1 is SGHTA, CDR2 FQGNSA. On this clone: Its target is not known.

The sequence derives from a man younger than 35 in good health and CMV-seronegative. What was sequenced was PBMCs. V and J are TRBV7-2 and TRBJ1-1; possible D gene TRBD1, 5 bases. CDR3 coding DNA: TGTGCCAGCAGCCTCTCGACAGCCAGTGAAGCTTTCTTT. Translation: CASSLSTASEAFF.